This T cell receptor (beta chain) was sequenced during a study of shared clonotypes between healthy human individuals. Across the whole study: CD8 memory received one plate per donor, CD8 naive two, CD4 memory three and CD4 naive three.

Study-wide results and caveats: Naive subsets, compared against memory subsets, generally had larger estimated richness values. The donor pool, a small one, limited the genetic and exposure-history diversity represented.

About this clone itself: No antigen is known for it.

Trimming stripped 3 bases from V and 5 bases from J, with 14 bases between. Per germline, CDR1 LNHDA and CDR2 SQIVND (reference sequence). The CDR3 has 14 amino acids. It was into CD45RA+ naive and CD45RA-negative memory subsets that the CD4+ cells were split. The repertoire was sequenced with immunoSEQ multiplex PCR; TCRdb's copy has only in-frame clones and lacks some. This table holds roughly 2 million clones, 95% found once. The sequence derives from a young man in good health. The genes are TRBV19 and TRBJ2-7; D may match TRBD1 or TRBD2 (5 bases each). The source material was naive CD4+ T cells sorted from blood. This sample's subset: CD45RA+ positively selected. As DNA, the CDR3 is TGTGCCAGTAGTATGGTTGGCAGGGAGAACGAGCAGTACTTC. This translates into CASSMVGRENEQYF.